These T cell receptor beta chains were read from a single sample in a study of shared clonotypes between healthy human individuals. The method was immunoSEQ multiplex PCR; TCRdb's version includes in-frame clones alone and lacks a portion of them. This repertoire shows around 1,100,000 clones, roughly 80% found once; its top ten account for 0.89%. The source material was memory CD4+ T cells from PBMCs. The source of these receptors is a man in his late teens or twenties in good health. Some clones in this sample may be carry-over from other donors' samples. Both conserved end residues are part of each CDR3. A D gene is named only where the DNA matches it firmly. A row's size may be missing; if present it is once, few, many or a size class.

j_call v_call d_call clone_size cdr3_nt cdr3_aa
TRBJ2-2 TRBV27 NA NA TGTGCCAGCAGTCGCACACCGAAGGCCGGGGAGCTGTTTTTT CASSRTPKAGELFF
TRBJ1-4 TRBV7-9 NA NA TGTGCCAGCAGCCCCCCGGGACGATCCATAACTAATGAAAAACTGTTTTTT CASSPPGRSITNEKLFF
TRBJ2-3 TRBV9 TRBD1 NA TGTGCCAGCAGCCCCCGGGACAGCCTCACAGATACGCAGTATTTT CASSPRDSLTDTQYF
TRBJ1-4 TRBV29-1 NA NA TGCAGCGGGCTCGCTGTTTCTGGTGAAAAACTGTTTTTT CSGLAVSGEKLFF
TRBJ1-2 TRBV27 TRBD1 few TGTGCCAGCAGTCCATCACAGGGGCGAGGGGGCTACACCTTC CASSPSQGRGGYTF
TRBJ1-4 TRBV28 TRBD1 few TGTGCCAGCAGTTCCCCTAGATACACAGGGGCGATAGGAGGGAAACTGTTTTTT CASSSPRYTGAIGGKLFF
TRBJ1-1 TRBV6-1 NA NA TGTGCCAGCAGTGTGGTGACGGTGAACACTGAAGCTTTCTTT CASSVVTVNTEAFF
TRBJ2-1 TRBV28 TRBD2 NA TGTGCCAGCAAGCGGGGATCCTTCTTC CASKRGSFF
TRBJ2-5 TRBV7-9 NA NA TGTGCCAGCAGCTATCAGGAGACCCAGTACTTC CASSYQETQYF
TRBJ2-7 TRBV28 NA NA TGTGCCAGCAGTTCCCCGGGAAGCTCCTACGAGCAGTACTTC CASSSPGSSYEQYF
TRBJ1-2 TRBV28 NA NA TGTGCCAGCAGTTTATACAGGGCCCATTATGGCTACACCTTC CASSLYRAHYGYTF
TRBJ2-5 TRBV11-2 NA NA TGTGCCAGCAGCTCCCGGGTCCAAGAGACCCAGTACTTC CASSSRVQETQYF
TRBJ2-4 TRBV19 TRBD1 NA TGTGCCAGTAGGCTAACAGGGGGAGGAAACATTCAGTACTTC CASRLTGGGNIQYF
TRBJ2-3 TRBV11-2 TRBD2 once TGTGCCAGCAGCTTAGTACCTAGCGGGCTCGATACGCAGTATTTT CASSLVPSGLDTQYF
TRBJ1-4 TRBV10-3 TRBD1 NA TGTGCCATCAGTGAGTCTTTCAGGGGGAATGAAAAACTGTTTTTT CAISESFRGNEKLFF
TRBJ1-2 TRBV11-1 NA NA TGTGCCAGCAGCCTTCAAGCGGGGAAGAGGGCTAACTATGGCTACACCTTC CASSLQAGKRANYGYTF
TRBJ2-7 TRBV10-3 NA NA TGTGCCATCAGTGATCCGTCGGGAACGTACGAGCAGTACTTC CAISDPSGTYEQYF
TRBJ1-3 TRBV18 TRBD1 NA TGTGCCAGCTCACCAGGGACAGGGGACTCTGGAAACACCATATATTTT CASSPGTGDSGNTIYF
TRBJ1-2 TRBV7-2 NA NA TGTGCCAGCAGCTCTACAGGAGGCAACTATGGCTACACCTTC CASSSTGGNYGYTF
TRBJ2-3 TRBV27 TRBD1 NA TGTGCCAGCAGTTTCGACGCCGGACAGGGGTTTCCAAGCACAGATACGCAGTATTTT CASSFDAGQGFPSTDTQYF
TRBJ2-3 TRBV4-1 TRBD2 NA TGCGCCAGCAGCCAAGCCACAGGACTAGCGGGAGCGGCAGATACGCAGTATTTT CASSQATGLAGAADTQYF
TRBJ2-7 TRBV5-4 TRBD2 NA TGTGCCAGCAGTTCCCAGCGGGAGGGCCGTGGAGAGCAGTACTTC CASSSQREGRGEQYF
TRBJ2-7 TRBV5-3 TRBD2 NA TGTGCCAGAAGCTTGTGTCCCCGCCGCGGGGGGCGTACTCCCTACGAGCAGTACTTC CARSLCPRRGGRTPYEQYF
TRBJ1-2 TRBV6-5 NA once TGTGCCAGCAGTTATGGTTGGCCGGCCGAGGGCTACACCTTC CASSYGWPAEGYTF
TRBJ2-7 TRBV4-1 TRBD1 NA TGCGCCAGCAGCCAACAGGCCGGGACAGGTTACGAGCAGTACTTC CASSQQAGTGYEQYF
TRBJ2-5 TRBV7-9 NA NA TGTGCCAGCAGCCCGGGATCGTCGGGGCCAGAGACCCAGTACTTC CASSPGSSGPETQYF
TRBJ1-3 TRBV18 NA NA TGTGCCAGCTCACCACAGCGGCAGGCCGGGAGAAACACCATATATTTT CASSPQRQAGRNTIYF
TRBJ1-2 TRBV11-1 NA NA TGTGCCAGCAGCTCCGGACTGCGGACGGGCTATGGCTACACCTTC CASSSGLRTGYGYTF